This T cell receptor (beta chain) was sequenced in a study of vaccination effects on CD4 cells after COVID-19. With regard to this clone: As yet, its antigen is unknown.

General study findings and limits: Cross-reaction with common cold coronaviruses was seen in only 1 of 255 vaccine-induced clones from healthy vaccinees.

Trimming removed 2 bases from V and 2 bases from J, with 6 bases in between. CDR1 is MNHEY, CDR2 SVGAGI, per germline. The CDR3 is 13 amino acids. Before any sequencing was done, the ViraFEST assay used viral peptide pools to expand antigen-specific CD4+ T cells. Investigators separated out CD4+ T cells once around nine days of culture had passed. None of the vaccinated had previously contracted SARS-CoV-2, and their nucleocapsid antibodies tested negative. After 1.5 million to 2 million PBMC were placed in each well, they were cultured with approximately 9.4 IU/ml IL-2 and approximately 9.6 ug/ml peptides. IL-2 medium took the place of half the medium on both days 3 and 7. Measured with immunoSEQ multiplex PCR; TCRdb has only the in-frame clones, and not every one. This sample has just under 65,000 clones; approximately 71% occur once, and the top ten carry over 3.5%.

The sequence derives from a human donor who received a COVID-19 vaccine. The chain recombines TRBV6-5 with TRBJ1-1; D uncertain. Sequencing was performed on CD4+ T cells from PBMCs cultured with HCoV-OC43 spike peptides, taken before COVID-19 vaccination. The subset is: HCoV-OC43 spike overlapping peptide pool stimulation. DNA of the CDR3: TGTGCCAGCAGTTACGTGTCAAACACTGAAGCTTTCTTT. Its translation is CASSYVSNTEAFF.